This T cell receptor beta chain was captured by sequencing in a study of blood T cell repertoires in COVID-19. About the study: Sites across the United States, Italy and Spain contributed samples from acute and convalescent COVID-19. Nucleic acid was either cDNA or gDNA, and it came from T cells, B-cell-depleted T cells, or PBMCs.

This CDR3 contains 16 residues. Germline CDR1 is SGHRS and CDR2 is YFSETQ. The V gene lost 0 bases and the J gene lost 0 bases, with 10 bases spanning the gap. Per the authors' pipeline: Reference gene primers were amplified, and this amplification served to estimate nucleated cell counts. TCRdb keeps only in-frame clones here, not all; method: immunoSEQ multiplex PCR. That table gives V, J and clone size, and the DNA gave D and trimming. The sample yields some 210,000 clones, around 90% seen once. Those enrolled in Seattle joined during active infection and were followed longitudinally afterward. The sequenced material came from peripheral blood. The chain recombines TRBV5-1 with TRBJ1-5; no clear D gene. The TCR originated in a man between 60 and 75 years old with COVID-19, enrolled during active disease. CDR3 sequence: CASSLVEQYSNQPQHF. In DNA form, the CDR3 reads TGCGCCAGCAGCTTGGTCGAACAGTATAGCAATCAGCCCCAGCATTTT.